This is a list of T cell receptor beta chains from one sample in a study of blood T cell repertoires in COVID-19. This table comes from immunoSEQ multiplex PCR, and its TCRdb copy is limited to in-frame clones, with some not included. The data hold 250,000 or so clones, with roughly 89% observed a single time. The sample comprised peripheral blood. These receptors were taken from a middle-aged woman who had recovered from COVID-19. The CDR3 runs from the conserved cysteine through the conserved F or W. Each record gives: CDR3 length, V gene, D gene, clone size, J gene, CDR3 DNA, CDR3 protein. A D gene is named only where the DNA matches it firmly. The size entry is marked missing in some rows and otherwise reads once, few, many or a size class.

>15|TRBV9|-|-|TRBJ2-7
TGTGCCAGCAGCGAGTCAGGCCATTATTCCTACGAGCAGTACTTC
CASSESGHYSYEQYF
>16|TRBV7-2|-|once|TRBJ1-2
TGTGCCAGCAGCTTAGCGAGTTCGGGACTAACCTATGGCTACACCTTC
CASSLASSGLTYGYTF
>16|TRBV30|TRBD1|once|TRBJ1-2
TGTGCCTGGAGTCCTATTCGGACAGGGGTTTTCTATGGCTACACCTTC
CAWSPIRTGVFYGYTF
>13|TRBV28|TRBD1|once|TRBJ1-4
TGTGCCAGCAGGACAGGGTTTAATGAAAAACTGTTTTTT
CASRTGFNEKLFF
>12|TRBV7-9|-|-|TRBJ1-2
TGTGCCAGCAGCCCCGGAGGGTATGGCTACACCTTC
CASSPGGYGYTF
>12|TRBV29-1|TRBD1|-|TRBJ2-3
TGCAGCCTCGGACAGGGAGCAGATACGCAGTATTTT
CSLGQGADTQYF
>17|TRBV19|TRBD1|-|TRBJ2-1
TGTGCCAGTAGTCCGACCCCGACAGGGAGATATTACAATGAGCAGTTCTTC
CASSPTPTGRYYNEQFF
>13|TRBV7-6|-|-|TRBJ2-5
TGTGCCAGCAGCCCGAGCGGAGGAGAGACCCAGTACTTC
CASSPSGGETQYF
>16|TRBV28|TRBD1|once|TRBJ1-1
TGTGCCAGCAGTTCGGGACAGGGGGCGCTGAACACTGAAGCTTTCTTT
CASSSGQGALNTEAFF
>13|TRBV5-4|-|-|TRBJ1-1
TGTGCCAGCAGCTTGGACAGAAACACTGAAGCTTTCTTT
CASSLDRNTEAFF
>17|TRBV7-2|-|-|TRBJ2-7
TGTGCCAGCAGCTTAAAAGTGGAGAGCTTCCGACAGTCCGAGCAGTACTTC
CASSLKVESFRQSEQYF
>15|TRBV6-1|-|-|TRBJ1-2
TGTGCCAGCAGTGATTCGGCAGGGTCGCACTATGGCTACACCTTC
CASSDSAGSHYGYTF
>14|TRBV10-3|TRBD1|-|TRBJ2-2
TGTGCCACCACCCAAGACAGGGGAACCGGGGAGCTGTTTTTT
CATTQDRGTGELFF
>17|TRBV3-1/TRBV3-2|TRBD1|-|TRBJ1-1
TGTGCCAGCAGCCAAGCGTCGAGGCCAGGGGGCATCACTGAAGCTTTCTTT
CASSQASRPGGITEAFF
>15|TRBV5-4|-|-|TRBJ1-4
TGTGCCAGCAGCTTGGGGGGCGCCGGTAATGAAAAACTGTTTTTT
CASSLGGAGNEKLFF
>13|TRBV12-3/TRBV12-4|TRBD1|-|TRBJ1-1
TGTGCCAGCAGTTTCCGACAGGGGGTGGAAGCTTTCTTT
CASSFRQGVEAFF
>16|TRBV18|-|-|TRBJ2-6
TGTGCCAGCTCACCCAGATCAGGCTCTGGGGCCAACGTCCTGACTTTC
CASSPRSGSGANVLTF
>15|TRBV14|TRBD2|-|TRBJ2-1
TGTGCCAGCAGCCGTCTCCCTAGCGGGGGGCCGAAACTGTTCTTC
CASSRLPSGGPKLFF
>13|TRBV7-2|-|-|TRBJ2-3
TGTGCCAGCAGACCTAGCAGGACAGATACGCAGTATTTT
CASRPSRTDTQYF
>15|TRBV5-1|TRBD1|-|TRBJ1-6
TGCGCCAGCAGCTTTGACAGGGTGGGAAATTCACCCCTCCACTTT
CASSFDRVGNSPLHF
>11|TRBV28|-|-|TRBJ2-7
TGTGCCAGCAGTTGGAGCTACGAGCAGTACTTC
CASSWSYEQYF
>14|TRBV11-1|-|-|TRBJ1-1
TGTGCCAGCAGCTTAGGCAGTCTGAACACTGAAGCTTTCTTT
CASSLGSLNTEAFF
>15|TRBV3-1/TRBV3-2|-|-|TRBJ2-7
TGTGCCAGCAGCGAAGGGAGGAAAACAAGCTACGAGCAGTACTTC
CASSEGRKTSYEQYF
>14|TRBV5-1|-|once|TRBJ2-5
TGCGCCAGCAGTCCCGTCAGGGCCCAAGAGACCCAGTACTTC
CASSPVRAQETQYF
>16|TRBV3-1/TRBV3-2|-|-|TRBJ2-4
TGTGCCAGCAGCCCTCTCCTACGAGGGGCCAAAAACATTCAGTACTTC
CASSPLLRGAKNIQYF
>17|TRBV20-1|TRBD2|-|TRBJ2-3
TGCAGTGCTAGTCAGGGGAGTAGCGGGGCCGCCACAGATACGCAGTATTTT
CSASQGSSGAATDTQYF
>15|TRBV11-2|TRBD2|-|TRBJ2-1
TGTGCCAGCATCCCTCCCAACGGGGGGGCCGATGAGCAGTTCTTC
CASIPPNGGADEQFF
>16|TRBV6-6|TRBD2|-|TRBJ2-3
TGTGCCAGCAGTTACGGAGGGCGGGGGGGTTTTGATACGCAGTATTTT
CASSYGGRGGFDTQYF
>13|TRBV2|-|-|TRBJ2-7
TGTGCCAGCTTAGGGATTGTGGAGGCCGGGCAGTACTTC
CASLGIVEAGQYF
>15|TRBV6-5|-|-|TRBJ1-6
TGTGCCAGCAGTCCCCGGGCGACCGGGGGTTCACCCCTCCACTTT
CASSPRATGGSPLHF